The 14 T cell receptor beta chains below all came from one sample that was sequenced in a study of PD-1 blockade in classical Hodgkin lymphoma (dated by TCRdb to about 2020). Library preparation was by the immunoSEQ multiplex PCR assay. TCRdb carries this immuneACCESS record with in-frame sequences only. Its versions omit some clonotypes, under half of them owing to an unresolved V gene in the studies checked, with the rest unexplained. Here the sample has about 40,000 clones; 87% occur a single time. The ten largest make up 9% of the sample. This sample's time point label indicates: cycle 1 day 1 (C1D1), immediately before nivolumab initiation. Relapse after autologous stem cell transplantation had occurred in all trial patients, and cohorts A, B and C were distinguished by prior brentuximab vedotin exposure. Source: peripheral blood mononuclear cells (PBMCs), taken at baseline. Every receptor here comes from a human donor with classical Hodgkin lymphoma.

The rearrangement joins TRBV7-9 to TRBJ1-1; D is uncertain. The CDR3 extends over 16 amino acids. V lost 4 bases and J lost 6, with 21 bases in between. Germline V gene sequence: CDR1 SEHNR, CDR2 FQNEAQ (reference sequence). The CDR3 DNA reads TGTGCCAGCAGCTCCGGTTATGGCCGGGCTCTCTCTGAAGCTTTCTTT. Amino acids: CASSSGYGRALSEAFF.

The genes are TRBV6-1 and TRBJ1-2, with 9 nucleotides matching TRBD1. V gave up 6 bases and J gave up 4 bases; unmatched junction bases: 0. Germline-derived CDR1 and CDR2 are MNHNS and SASEGT. CDR3 length: 12 amino acids. The CDR3 is CASRTGGYGYTF. The DNA of the CDR3 is TGTGCCAGCAGGACAGGGGGCTATGGCTACACCTTC.

This clone was seen a few times. V is TRBV9 and J is TRBJ2-7, with 12 bases aligning to TRBD2. This CDR3 contains 16 residues. V was pared by 0 bases and J by 4 bases, with 5 bases of the junction left unmatched. Germline lookup yields CDR1 SGDLS and CDR2 YYNGEE. CDR3 nucleotide sequence: TGTGCCAGCAGCGTAGATGCTACTAGCGGGGGGTACGAGCAGTACTTC. It encodes CASSVDATSGGYEQYF.

The chain uses TRBV19 and TRBJ1-2; D possibly corresponds to TRBD1 (6 bases). The length of the CDR3 is 14 residues. Trimming removed 4 bases from V and 6 bases from J, with 15 bases in between. The germline V gene encodes CDR1 LNHDA and CDR2 SQIVND (reference sequence). For the CDR3, the DNA is TGTGCCAGTAGTAGGCTACAGGGTCAGGATGGCTACACCTTC. Protein sequence: CASSRLQGQDGYTF.

V is TRBV11-3 and J is TRBJ1-1, with unresolved D. The CDR3 spans 13 residues. Germline-derived CDR1 and CDR2 are SGHNT and YENEEA. The V end was cut by 3 bases, the J end by 5 bases, with 10 bases between. The CDR3 loop is CASSLGELTEAFF. CDR3 sequence (DNA): TGTGCCAGCAGCTTGGGCGAACTGACTGAAGCTTTCTTT.

The genes are TRBV9 and TRBJ2-5; D call uncertain. The CDR3 contains 14 residues. In germline, CDR1 is SGDLS, CDR2 YYNGEE. V was cut by 4 bases and J by 2 bases, with 12 bases left in between. CDR3 nucleotide sequence: TGTGCCAGCAGCCGACTCCACACACAAGAGACCCAGTACTTC. This sequence encodes CASSRLHTQETQYF.

The chain carries TRBV6-6 and TRBJ1-2; 9 bases agree with TRBD1. Germline V gene lookup returns CDR1 MNHNY and CDR2 SVGAGI (reference sequence). The CDR3 totals 13 residues. V was pared by 5 bases and J by 13 bases, with 11 bases of the junction left unmatched. The CDR3 bases are TGTGCCAGCAGTACCCCGGGACAGGGTGCTGGCACCTTC. Its translation: CASSTPGQGAGTF.

The genes are TRBV7-9 and TRBJ2-3; D uncertain. The CDR3 runs 11 residues. Germline loops: CDR1 SEHNR, CDR2 FQNEAQ (reference sequence). V lost 4 bases and J 6 bases, leaving 5 bases between the germline ends. CDR3 sequence: CASSSADTQYF. In DNA form, the CDR3 reads TGTGCCAGCAGCTCTGCGGATACGCAGTATTTT.

This chain joins TRBV19 and TRBJ1-2; 9 bases are shared with TRBD1. The CDR3 is 16 amino acids. V was pared by 1 base and J by 4 bases, with 7 bases of the junction left unmatched. CDR1 LNHDA and CDR2 SQIVND come from the germline V gene (reference sequence). The chain's CDR3 is CASSIAPGTGTYGYTF. CDR3 in DNA: TGTGCCAGTAGTATAGCCCCAGGGACAGGGACCTATGGCTACACCTTC.

The chain combines TRBV28 with TRBJ1-3; 8 nucleotides line up with TRBD1. Germline CDR1 MDHEN, CDR2 SYDVKM. The CDR3 is 17 residues long. Trimming removed 5 bases from V and 0 bases from J; junction bases left unmatched: 9. CDR3 nucleotide sequence: TGTGCCAGCAGTGCCCTCCCCGGACAGGGCTCTGGAAACACCATATATTTT. Residues: CASSALPGQGSGNTIYF.

The V gene is TRBV30, the J gene TRBJ1-5, with TRBD1 identical over 8 bases. CDR3 length equals 17 residues. Looked up from germline, CDR1 is GTSNPN and CDR2 is SVGIG (reference sequence). The J segment lost 1 base and the V segment lost 2 bases, leaving 10 bases of the junction unmatched. Here the CDR3 reads CAWSLRQGLGSNQPQHF. The DNA of the CDR3 is TGTGCCTGGAGTCTCCGACAGGGGCTGGGGAGCAATCAGCCCCAGCATTTT. Supplemented by reference TRBV30 and TRBJ1-5, the full variable domain reads SQTIHQWPATLVQPVGSPLSLECTVEGTSNPNLYWYRQAAGRGLQLLFYSVGIGQISSEVPQNLSASRPQDRQFILSSKKLLLSDSGFYLCAWSLRQGLGSNQPQHFGDGTRLSIL.

The chain carries TRBV19 and TRBJ2-1; D not resolved. V was clipped by 1 base and J by 0 bases, with 10 bases between them. Per the germline V gene, CDR1 is LNHDA and CDR2 is SQIVND (reference sequence). The length of the CDR3 is 16 residues. CDR3 sequence (DNA): TGTGCCAGTAGTATAGCCTTCCTGAGCTCCTACAATGAGCAGTTCTTC. It encodes CASSIAFLSSYNEQFF.

This clone was counted once. CDR3 sequence reads: CASSPPNEDTQYF. CDR3 DNA sequence: TGTGCCAGCTCACCACCGAATGAAGATACGCAGTATTTT. The chain links TRBV18 to TRBJ2-3; D is ambiguous. V gave up 0 bases and J gave up 5 bases, with 6 bases separating them. CDR1 KGHSH and CDR2 LQKENI come from the germline V gene. The CDR3 is 13 amino acids.

V gene TRBV5-1 combines with J gene TRBJ1-1; 10 positions agree with TRBD1. With V trimmed by 2 bases and J by 3 bases, 10 bases remained unmatched. The CDR3 spans 17 residues. CDR1 SGHRS and CDR2 YFSETQ come from the germline V gene. CDR3 DNA: TGCGCCAGCAGCTTCCAAGGACAGGGGGGGCAAGACACTGAAGCTTTCTTT. It encodes CASSFQGQGGQDTEAFF.